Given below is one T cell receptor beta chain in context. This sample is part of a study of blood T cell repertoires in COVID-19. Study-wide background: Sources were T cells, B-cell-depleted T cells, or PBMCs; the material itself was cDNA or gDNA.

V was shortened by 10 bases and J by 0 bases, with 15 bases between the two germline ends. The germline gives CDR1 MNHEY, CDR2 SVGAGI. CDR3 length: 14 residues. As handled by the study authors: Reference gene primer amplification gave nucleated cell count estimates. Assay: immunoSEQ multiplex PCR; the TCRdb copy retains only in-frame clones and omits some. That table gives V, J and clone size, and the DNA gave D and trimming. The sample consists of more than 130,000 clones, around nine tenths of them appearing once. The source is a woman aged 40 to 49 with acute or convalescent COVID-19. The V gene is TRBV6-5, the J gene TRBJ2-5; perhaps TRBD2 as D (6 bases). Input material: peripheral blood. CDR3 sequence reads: CATRLGGYQETQYF. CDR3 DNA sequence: TGTGCCACCCGCCTTGGGGGGTACCAAGAGACCCAGTACTTC.